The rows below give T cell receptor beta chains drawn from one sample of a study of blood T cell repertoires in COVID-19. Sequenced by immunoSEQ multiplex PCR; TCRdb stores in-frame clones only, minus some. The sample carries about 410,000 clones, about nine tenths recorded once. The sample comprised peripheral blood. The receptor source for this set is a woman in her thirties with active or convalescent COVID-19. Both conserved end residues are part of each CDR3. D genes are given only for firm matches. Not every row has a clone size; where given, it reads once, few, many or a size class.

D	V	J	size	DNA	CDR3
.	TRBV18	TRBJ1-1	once	TGTGCCAGCTCACCGGGTATCCAGGGTAGGATGAACACTGAAGCTTTCTTT	CASSPGIQGRMNTEAFF
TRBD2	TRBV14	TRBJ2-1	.	TGTGCCAGCAGCCGGACTAGCGGTTTCCAGCAGTTCTTC	CASSRTSGFQQFF
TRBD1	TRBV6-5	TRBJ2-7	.	TGTGCCAGCAGCTGGACAGGGTCCAACTACGAGCAGTACTTC	CASSWTGSNYEQYF
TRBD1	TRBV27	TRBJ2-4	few	TGTGCCAGCAGTGAAACCGGGACAGGGGCCAAAAACATTCAGTACTTC	CASSETGTGAKNIQYF
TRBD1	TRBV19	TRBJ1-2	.	TGTGCCAGCACCGGACAGGGAGTGGTTGGCTACACCTTC	CASTGQGVVGYTF
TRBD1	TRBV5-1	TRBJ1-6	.	TGCGCCAGCAGCTTGCGACAGGGTAAGTATAATTCACCCCTCCACTTT	CASSLRQGKYNSPLHF
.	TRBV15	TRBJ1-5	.	TGTGCCACCAGCAGAGAGATCCAGGGAAATCAGCCCCAGCATTTT	CATSREIQGNQPQHF
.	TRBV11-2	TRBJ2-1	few	TGTGCCAGCAGCTTAGATGTACTCGACAATGAGCAGTTCTTC	CASSLDVLDNEQFF
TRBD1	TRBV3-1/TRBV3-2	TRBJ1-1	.	TGTGCCAGCAGCCAAGACGGACAGGGCATCGATGAAGCTTTCTTT	CASSQDGQGIDEAFF
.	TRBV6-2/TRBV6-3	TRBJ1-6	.	TGTGCCAGCAGTTACGGGACCGGGAGCTCCTATAATTCACCCCTCCACTTT	CASSYGTGSSYNSPLHF
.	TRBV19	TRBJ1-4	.	TGTGCCAGTAGTACCTCTGGTCCAGGGGAAAAACTGTTTTTT	CASSTSGPGEKLFF
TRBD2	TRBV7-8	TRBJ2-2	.	TGTGCCAGCCGGGGGAGGGGCACCGGGGAGCTGTTTTTT	CASRGRGTGELFF
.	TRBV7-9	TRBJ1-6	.	TGTGCCAGCAGCAGAACAGGTGTCTCACCCCTCCACTTT	CASSRTGVSPLHF
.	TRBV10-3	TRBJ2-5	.	TGTGCCATAGCCCCTACGGGGCAAGAGACCCAGTACTTC	CAIAPTGQETQYF
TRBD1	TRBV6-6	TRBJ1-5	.	TGTGCCAGCAGTCGAGCCGGGACAGGTGATCAGCCCCAGCATTTT	CASSRAGTGDQPQHF
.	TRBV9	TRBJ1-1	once	TGTGCCAGCACCTATCGATCCGCCGGCACTGAAGCTTTCTTT	CASTYRSAGTEAFF
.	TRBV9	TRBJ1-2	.	TGTGCCAGCAGCCAAACTACAGGGTATGGCTACACCTTC	CASSQTTGYGYTF
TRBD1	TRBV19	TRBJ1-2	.	TGTGCCAGTGGGACAGGAGGGGTTTCTAACTATGGCTACACCTTC	CASGTGGVSNYGYTF
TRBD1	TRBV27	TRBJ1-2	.	TGTGCCAGCACCCCGAACATCGCGACAGGGAGCATTGGCTACACCTTC	CASTPNIATGSIGYTF
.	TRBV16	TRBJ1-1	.	TGTGCCAGCAGCCACAGGGAACAAACTGAAGCTTTCTTT	CASSHREQTEAFF
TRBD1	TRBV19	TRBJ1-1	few	TGTGCCAGTAGTATAGACGTGGGACAGGGGTACACTGAAGCTTTCTTT	CASSIDVGQGYTEAFF
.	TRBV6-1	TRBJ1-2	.	TGTGCCAGCAGTGACAGGTTGGGCTATGGCTACACCTTC	CASSDRLGYGYTF
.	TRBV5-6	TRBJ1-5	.	TGTGCCAGCAGCTCACAGGATCAGCCCCAGCATTTT	CASSSQDQPQHF
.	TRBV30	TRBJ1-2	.	TGTGCCTGGACCCTGGGAGGGATCTATGGCTACACCTTC	CAWTLGGIYGYTF
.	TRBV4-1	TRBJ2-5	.	TGCGCCAGCAGCCAGGGAACAGGGAGTTCACAAGAGACCCAGTACTTC	CASSQGTGSSQETQYF
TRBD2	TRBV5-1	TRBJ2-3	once	TGCGCCAGCAGCTTTGCGGGAGTGGTGACAGATACGCAGTATTTT	CASSFAGVVTDTQYF
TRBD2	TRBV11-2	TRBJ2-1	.	TGTGCCAGCAGCTCGGGACTAGCGGGAGATGAGCAGTTCTTC	CASSSGLAGDEQFF
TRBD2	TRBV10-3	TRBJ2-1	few	TGTGCCATCAGTGAGGCTAGCGGGAACCCCTACAATGAGCAGTTCTTC	CAISEASGNPYNEQFF
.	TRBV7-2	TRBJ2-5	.	TGTGCCAGCAGACCAGACTGGCGGGAGACCCAGTACTTC	CASRPDWRETQYF
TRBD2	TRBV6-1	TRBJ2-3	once	TGTGCCAGCAGTGAAGAGGTCTGGGGAAGCGGGGGGGCCGAGGACACAGATACGCAGTATTTT	CASSEEVWGSGGAEDTDTQYF
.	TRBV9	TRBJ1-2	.	TGTGCCAGCAGCGTAGGGGCAGGAAATAATGGCTACACCTTC	CASSVGAGNNGYTF
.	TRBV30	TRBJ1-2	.	TGTGCCTGGAGTGTACCGGGAGGACAGCAAAGAGTCTATGGCTACACCTTC	CAWSVPGGQQRVYGYTF
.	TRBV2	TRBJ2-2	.	TGTGCCAGCAGTGAGGCAGGGGCTCTGAACACCGGGGAGCTGTTTTTT	CASSEAGALNTGELFF
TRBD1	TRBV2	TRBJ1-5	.	TGTGCCAGCAGCATGGGACAGCTGTTGCCCCAGCATTTT	CASSMGQLLPQHF
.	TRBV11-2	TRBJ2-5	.	TGTGCCAGCAGCTTTCGGGGTACAGAGACCCAGTACTTC	CASSFRGTETQYF
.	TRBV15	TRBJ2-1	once	TGTGCCACCAAGGGCGGGAACACCTACAATGAGCAGTTCTTC	CATKGGNTYNEQFF
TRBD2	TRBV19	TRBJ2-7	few	TGTGCCAGTAGCCCTTCGGGACTAGGCTCCTACGAGCAGTACTTC	CASSPSGLGSYEQYF
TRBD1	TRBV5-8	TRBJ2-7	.	TGTGCCAGCAGCGTCAGGGGGCAGGTTAACGAGCAGTACTTC	CASSVRGQVNEQYF
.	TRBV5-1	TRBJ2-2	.	TGCGCCAGCAGCTTTACTAGTACCGGGGAGCTGTTTTTT	CASSFTSTGELFF
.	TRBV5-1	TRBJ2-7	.	TGCGCCAGCAGCCCACCGGGACAAGGCTACGAGCAGTACTTC	CASSPPGQGYEQYF
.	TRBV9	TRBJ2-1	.	TGTGCCAGCAGCGTGGGGCGGGGTTCCTACAATGAGCAGTTCTTC	CASSVGRGSYNEQFF
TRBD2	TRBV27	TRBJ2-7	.	TGTGCCAGCAGTTTATTAGGCGGGAGGGTGGCCGAGCAGTACTTC	CASSLLGGRVAEQYF
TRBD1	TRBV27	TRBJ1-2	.	TGTGCCAGCAGTTACAGGGGGAACTATGGCTACACCTTC	CASSYRGNYGYTF
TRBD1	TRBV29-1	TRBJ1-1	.	TGCAGCGTTGCGACAGGGGCGGGCACTGAAGCTTTCTTT	CSVATGAGTEAFF
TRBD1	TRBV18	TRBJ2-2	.	TGTGCCAGCTCACAGGGGGCGACCACCGGGGAGCTGTTTTTT	CASSQGATTGELFF
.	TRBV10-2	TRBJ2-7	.	TGCGCCAGCATTTCCGCACACAGGCGGGGTATACACGAGCAGTACTTC	CASISAHRRGIHEQYF
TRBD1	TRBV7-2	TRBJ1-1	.	TGTGCCAGCAGCCTCGACAGGGGCACTGAAGCTTTCTTT	CASSLDRGTEAFF
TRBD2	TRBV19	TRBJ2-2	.	TGTGCCAGTAGTGGCAATAGCGGGAGCCCCACCGGGGAGCTGTTTTTT	CASSGNSGSPTGELFF
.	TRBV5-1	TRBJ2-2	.	TGCGCCAGCAGTACCCGACAGAACACCGGGGAGCTGTTTTTT	CASSTRQNTGELFF
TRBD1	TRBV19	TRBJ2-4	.	TGTGCCAGTAGTCCAGACAGGGGGCCTGGGGCCAAAAACATTCAGTACTTC	CASSPDRGPGAKNIQYF
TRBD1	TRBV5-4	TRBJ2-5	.	TGTGCCAGCAGCTATGGACAGGCCAAGCAAGAGACCCAGTACTTC	CASSYGQAKQETQYF
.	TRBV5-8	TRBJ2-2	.	TGTGCCAGCAGCTCACGACTTTACAGGGAGACCTCGCCTAACACCGGGGAGCTGTTTTTT	CASSSRLYRETSPNTGELFF
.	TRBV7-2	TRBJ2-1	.	TGTGCCAGCAGCTTAGCAGAGGGATCGTCATACAATGAGCAGTTCTTC	CASSLAEGSSYNEQFF
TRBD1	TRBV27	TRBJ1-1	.	TGTGCCAGCTTTCGACAGGGTGGAGAGAACACTGAAGCTTTCTTT	CASFRQGGENTEAFF
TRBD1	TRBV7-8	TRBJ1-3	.	TGTGCCAGCAGCTACCGACAGGGGATTGGAAACACCATATATTTT	CASSYRQGIGNTIYF